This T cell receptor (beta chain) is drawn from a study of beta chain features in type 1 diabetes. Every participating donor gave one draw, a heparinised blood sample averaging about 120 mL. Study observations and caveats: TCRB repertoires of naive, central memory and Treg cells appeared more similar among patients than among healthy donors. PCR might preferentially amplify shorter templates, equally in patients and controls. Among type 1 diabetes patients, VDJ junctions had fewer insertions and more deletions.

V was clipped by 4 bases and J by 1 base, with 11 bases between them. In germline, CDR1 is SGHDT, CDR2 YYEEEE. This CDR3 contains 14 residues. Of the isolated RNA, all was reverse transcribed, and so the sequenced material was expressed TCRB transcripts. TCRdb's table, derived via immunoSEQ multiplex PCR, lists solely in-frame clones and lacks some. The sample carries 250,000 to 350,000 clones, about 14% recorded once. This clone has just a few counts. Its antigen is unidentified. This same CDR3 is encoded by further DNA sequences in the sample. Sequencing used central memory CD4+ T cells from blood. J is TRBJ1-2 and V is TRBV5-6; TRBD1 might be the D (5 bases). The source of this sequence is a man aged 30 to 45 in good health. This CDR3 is CASSLNRFNYGYTF. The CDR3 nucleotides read TGTGCCAGCAGCCTTAACAGGTTTAACTATGGCTACACCTTC.